This TCR beta chain originates from a study of T-cell reconstitution after alpha-beta-depleted transplantation in children. The CDR3 is 16 amino acids. The germline CDR1 and CDR2 sequences are SGDLS and YYNGEE. V shed 0 bases, J shed 4 bases, and the junction held 8 bases outside the gene matches. Unique molecular identifiers were incorporated during preparation of the TCRbeta library. TCRdb called the PCR reads again in MiXCR, with one record for every CDR3 protein. The sample has 450,000 to 500,000 distinct CDR3 sequences, roughly an eighth seen once. This clonotype was found a few times. Sample: PBMCs from the stem cell graft donor, taken from the stem cell graft. The sequence came from a human donor who donated a stem cell graft to a child with combined immunodeficiency. The gene calls are TRBV9 and TRBJ2-7; TRBD1 matches 9 bases. CDR3 nucleotides: TGTGCCAGCAGCGTAGCCCCGACAGGGGGTTCTTACGAGCAGTACTTC. Translating it yields CASSVAPTGGSYEQYF.